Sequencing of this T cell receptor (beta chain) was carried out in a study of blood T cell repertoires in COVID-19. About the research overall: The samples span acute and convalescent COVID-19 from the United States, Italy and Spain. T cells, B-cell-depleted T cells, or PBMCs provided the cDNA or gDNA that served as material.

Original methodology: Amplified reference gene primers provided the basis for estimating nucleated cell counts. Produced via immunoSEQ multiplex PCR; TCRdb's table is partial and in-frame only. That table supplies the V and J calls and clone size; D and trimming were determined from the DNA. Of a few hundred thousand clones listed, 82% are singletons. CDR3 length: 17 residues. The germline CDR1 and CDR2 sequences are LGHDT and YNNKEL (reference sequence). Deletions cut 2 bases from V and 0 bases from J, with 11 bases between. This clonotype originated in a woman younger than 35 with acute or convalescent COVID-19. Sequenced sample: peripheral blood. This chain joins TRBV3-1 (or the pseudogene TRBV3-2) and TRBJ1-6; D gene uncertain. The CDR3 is CASSQKSRSSYNSPLHF. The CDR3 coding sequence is TGTGCCAGCAGCCAAAAAAGTAGGAGCTCCTATAATTCACCCCTCCACTTT.